This T cell receptor (beta chain) was identified during a study of T cells in Graves' hyperthyroidism and ophthalmopathy. The investigators amplified TCR beta CDR3 regions from RNA transcripts. The TCR CDR3 was amplified in a first-round RT-PCR using the HTBI primer set. TCRdb ran MiXCR on the multiplex PCR reads and lists one entry per CDR3 protein. The sample lists around 50,000 distinct CDR3 sequences; 48% were seen once. The germline V gene encodes CDR1 MNHNY and CDR2 SVGAGI (reference sequence). The ends lost 6 bases at V and 10 bases at J; junction bases unmatched: 10. CDR3 size: 15 residues. There are many counts of this clonotype.

The TCR sequence derives from a woman aged 45-65 years with Graves' ophthalmopathy. Sequences were obtained from blood. V is TRBV6-6 and J is TRBJ2-1, with 12 bases that match TRBD2. The CDR3 sequence: CASRPGLAGRHEQFF. CDR3 coding DNA: TGTGCCAGCAGGCCGGGACTAGCGGGTAGGCACGAGCAGTTCTTC.